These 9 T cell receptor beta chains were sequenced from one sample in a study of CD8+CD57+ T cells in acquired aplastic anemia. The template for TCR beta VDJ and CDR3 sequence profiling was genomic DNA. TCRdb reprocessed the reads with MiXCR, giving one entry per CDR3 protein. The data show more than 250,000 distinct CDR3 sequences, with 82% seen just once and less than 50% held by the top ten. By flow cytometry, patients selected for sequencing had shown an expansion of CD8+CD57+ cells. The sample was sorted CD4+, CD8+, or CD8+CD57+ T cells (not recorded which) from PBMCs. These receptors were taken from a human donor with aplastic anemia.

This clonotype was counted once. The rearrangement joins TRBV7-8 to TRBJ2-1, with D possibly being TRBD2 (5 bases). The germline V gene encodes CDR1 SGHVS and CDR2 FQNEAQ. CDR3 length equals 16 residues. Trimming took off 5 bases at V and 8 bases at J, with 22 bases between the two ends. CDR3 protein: CASSPERTGDRDEQFF. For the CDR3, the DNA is TGTGCCAGCAGCCCTGAAAGAACCGGGGATAGGGATGAGCAGTTCTTC. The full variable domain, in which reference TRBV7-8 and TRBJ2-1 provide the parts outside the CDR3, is GAGVSQSPRYKVAKRGQDVALRCDPISGHVSLFWYQQALGQGPEFLTYFQNEAQLDKSGLPSDRFFAERPEGSVSTLKIQRTQQEDSAVYLCASSPERTGDRDEQFFGPGTRLTVL.

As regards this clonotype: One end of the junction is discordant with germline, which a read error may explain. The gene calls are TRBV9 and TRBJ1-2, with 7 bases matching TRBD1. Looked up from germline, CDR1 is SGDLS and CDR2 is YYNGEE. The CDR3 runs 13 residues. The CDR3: CASSAGGGNGPLF. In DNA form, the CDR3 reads TGTGCCAGCAGCGCCGGAGGGGGCAATGGACCCCTCTTC.

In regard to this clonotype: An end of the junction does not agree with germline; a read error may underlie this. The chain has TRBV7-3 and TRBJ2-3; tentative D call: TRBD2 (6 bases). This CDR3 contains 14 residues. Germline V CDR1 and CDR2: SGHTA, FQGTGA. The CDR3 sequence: CASSLGGTSGKTQF. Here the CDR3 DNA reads TGTGCCAGCAGCTTAGGCGGGACTTCGGGTAAGACCCAGTTT.

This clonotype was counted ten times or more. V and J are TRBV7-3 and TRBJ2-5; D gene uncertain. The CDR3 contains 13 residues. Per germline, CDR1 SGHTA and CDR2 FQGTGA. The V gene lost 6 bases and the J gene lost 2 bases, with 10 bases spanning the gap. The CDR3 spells CASRGSEQETQYF. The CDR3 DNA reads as TGTGCCAGCAGAGGCAGCGAGCAAGAGACCCAGTACTTC.

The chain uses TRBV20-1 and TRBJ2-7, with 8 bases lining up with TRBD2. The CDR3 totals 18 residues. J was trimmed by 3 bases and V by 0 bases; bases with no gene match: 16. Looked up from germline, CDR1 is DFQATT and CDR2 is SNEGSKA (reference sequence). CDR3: CSARDLLAAGGPIYEQYF. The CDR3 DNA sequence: TGCAGTGCTAGAGATTTACTAGCGGCGGGGGGCCCAATCTACGAGCAGTACTTC.

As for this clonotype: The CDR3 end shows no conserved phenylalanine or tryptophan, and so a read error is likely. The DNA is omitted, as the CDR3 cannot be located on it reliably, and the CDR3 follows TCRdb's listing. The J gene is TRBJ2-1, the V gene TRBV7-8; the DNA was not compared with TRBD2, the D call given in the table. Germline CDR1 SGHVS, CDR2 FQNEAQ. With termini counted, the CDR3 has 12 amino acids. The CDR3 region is CASSLTGGAHFL.

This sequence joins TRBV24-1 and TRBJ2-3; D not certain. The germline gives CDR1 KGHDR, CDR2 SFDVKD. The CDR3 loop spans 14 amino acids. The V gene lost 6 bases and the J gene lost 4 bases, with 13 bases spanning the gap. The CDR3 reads CATSSVRASDTQYF. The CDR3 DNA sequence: TGTGCCACCAGTTCGGTAAGGGCGTCAGATACGCAGTATTTT.

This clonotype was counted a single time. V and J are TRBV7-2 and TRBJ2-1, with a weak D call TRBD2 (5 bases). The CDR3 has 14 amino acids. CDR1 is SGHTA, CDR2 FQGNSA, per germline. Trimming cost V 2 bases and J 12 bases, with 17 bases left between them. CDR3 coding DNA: TGTGCCAGCAGCTTACCTGGAGGTTTCGATACGCAGTTCTTC. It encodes CASSLPGGFDTQFF.

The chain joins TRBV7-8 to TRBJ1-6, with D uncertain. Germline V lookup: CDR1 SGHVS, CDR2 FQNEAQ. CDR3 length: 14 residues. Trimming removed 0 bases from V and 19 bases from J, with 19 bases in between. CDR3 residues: CASSLAGNPSPQHF. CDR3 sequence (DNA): TGTGCCAGCAGCTTAGCAGGAAATCCCTCACCGCAGCACTTT. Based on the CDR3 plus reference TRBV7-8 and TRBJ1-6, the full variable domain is GAGVSQSPRYKVAKRGQDVALRCDPISGHVSLFWYQQALGQGPEFLTYFQNEAQLDKSGLPSDRFFAERPEGSVSTLKIQRTQQEDSAVYLCASSLAGNPSPQHFGNGTRLTVT.